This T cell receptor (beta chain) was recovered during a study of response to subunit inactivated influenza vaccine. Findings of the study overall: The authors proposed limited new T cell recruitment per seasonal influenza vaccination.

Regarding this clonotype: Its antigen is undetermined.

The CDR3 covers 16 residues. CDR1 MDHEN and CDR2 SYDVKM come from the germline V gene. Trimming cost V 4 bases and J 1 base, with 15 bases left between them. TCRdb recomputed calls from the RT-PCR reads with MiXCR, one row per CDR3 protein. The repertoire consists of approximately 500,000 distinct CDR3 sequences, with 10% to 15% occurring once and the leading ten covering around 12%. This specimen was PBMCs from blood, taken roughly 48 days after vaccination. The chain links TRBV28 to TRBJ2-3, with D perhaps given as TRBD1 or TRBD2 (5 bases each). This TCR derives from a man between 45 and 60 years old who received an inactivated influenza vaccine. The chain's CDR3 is CASSSLLVGGTDTQYF. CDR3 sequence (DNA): TGTGCCAGCAGTTCCCTCCTTGTGGGGGGCACAGATACGCAGTATTTT.